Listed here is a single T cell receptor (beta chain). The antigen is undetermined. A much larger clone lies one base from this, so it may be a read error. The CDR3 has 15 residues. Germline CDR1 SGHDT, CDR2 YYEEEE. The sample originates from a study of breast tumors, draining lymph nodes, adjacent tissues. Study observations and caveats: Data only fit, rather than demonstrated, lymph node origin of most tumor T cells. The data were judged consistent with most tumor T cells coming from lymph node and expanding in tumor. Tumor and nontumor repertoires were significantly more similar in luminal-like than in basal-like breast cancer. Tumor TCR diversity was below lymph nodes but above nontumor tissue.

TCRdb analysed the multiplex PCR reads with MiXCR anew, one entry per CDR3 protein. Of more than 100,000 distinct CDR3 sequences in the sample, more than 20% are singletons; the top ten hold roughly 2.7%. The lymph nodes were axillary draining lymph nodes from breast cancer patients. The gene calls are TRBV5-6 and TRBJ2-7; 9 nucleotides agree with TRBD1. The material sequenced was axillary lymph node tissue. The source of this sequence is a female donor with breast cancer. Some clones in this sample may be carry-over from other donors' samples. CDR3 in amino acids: CASSLGTGVPYERYF. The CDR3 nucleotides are TGTGCCAGCAGCTTGGGGACAGGGGTCCCCTACGAGCGGTACTTC. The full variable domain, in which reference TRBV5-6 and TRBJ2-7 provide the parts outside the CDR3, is DAGVTQSPTHLIKTRGQQVTLRCSPKSGHDTVSWYQQALGQGPQFIFQYYEEEERQRGNFPDRFSGHQFPNYSSELNVNALLLGDSALYLCASSLGTGVPYERYFGPGTRLTVT.